This T cell receptor (beta chain) was profiled in a study of T cell repertoires in cytomegalovirus infection. TCRdb reanalysed the reads using MiXCR and keeps one entry per CDR3 protein. The sample has some 480,000 distinct CDR3 sequences; 25% to 35% are singletons. Trimming stripped 5 bases from V and 4 bases from J, with 13 bases between. CDR1 SGHTA and CDR2 FQGTGA come from the germline V gene. The CDR3 length is 14 residues. With regard to this clonotype: Its antigen is unidentified.

The material was cultured PBMCs, obtained from culture after CMV antigen stimulation. This chain connects TRBV7-3 to TRBJ2-3, with TRBD2 as a possible D gene (6 bases). The receptor's source is a human donor in good health (CMV status not recorded). Some clones in this sample may be carry-over from other donors' samples. CDR3 sequence (DNA): TGTGCCAGCAGCCAAATCGGGGGAGCAGATACGCAGTATTTT. Amino acids: CASSQIGGADTQYF.